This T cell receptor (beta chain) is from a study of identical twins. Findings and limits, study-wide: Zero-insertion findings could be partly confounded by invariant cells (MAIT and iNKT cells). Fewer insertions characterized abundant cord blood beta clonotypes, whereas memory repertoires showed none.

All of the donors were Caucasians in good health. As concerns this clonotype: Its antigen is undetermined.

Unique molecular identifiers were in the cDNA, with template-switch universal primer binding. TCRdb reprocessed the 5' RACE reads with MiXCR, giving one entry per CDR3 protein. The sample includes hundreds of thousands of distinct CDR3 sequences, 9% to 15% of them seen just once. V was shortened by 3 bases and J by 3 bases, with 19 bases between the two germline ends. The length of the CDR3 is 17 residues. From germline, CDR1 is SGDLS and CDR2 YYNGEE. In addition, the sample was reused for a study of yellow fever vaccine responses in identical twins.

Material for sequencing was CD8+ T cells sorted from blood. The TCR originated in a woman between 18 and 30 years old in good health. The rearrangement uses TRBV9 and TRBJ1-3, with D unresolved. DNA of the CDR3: TGTGCCAGCAGCGCCACAGAGGAGTGGCACATTGGAAACACCATATATTTT. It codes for CASSATEEWHIGNTIYF.